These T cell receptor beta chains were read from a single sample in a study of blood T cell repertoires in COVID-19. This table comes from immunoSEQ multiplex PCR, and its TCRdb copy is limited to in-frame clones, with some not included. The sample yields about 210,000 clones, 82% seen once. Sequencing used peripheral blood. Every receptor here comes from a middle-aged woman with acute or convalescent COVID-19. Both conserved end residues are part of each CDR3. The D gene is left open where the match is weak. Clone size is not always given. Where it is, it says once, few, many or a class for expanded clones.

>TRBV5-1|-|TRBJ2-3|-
CASSRGSRGTDTQYF
TGCGCCAGCAGCCGGGGGTCCAGAGGAACAGATACGCAGTATTTT
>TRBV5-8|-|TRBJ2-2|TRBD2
CASSLPGGFTGELFF
TGTGCCAGCAGCTTGCCCGGGGGGTTCACCGGGGAGCTGTTTTTT
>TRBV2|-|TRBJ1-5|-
CASSGQGTSNQPQHF
TGTGCCAGCAGTGGGCAGGGGACGAGCAATCAGCCCCAGCATTTT
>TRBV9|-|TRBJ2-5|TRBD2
CASSISGSGETQYF
TGTGCCAGCAGCATTAGCGGGAGTGGAGAGACCCAGTACTTC
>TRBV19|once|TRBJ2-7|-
CASSIGPYEQYF
TGTGCCAGTAGTATAGGGCCCTACGAGCAGTACTTC
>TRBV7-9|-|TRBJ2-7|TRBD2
CASSKTVLAGGGYEQYF
TGTGCCAGCAGCAAGACGGTTCTAGCGGGTGGGGGGTACGAGCAGTACTTC
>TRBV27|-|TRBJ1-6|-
CASSKNRYSPLHF
TGTGCCAGCAGCAAGAACAGGTATTCACCCCTCCACTTT
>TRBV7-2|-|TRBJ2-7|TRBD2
CASSYSGSGGSYEQYF
TGTGCCAGCAGCTATAGCGGGAGCGGTGGCTCCTACGAGCAGTACTTC
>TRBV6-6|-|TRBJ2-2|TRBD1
CASRHFTGGRTGELFF
TGTGCCAGCCGTCACTTTACAGGGGGCAGGACCGGGGAGCTGTTTTTT
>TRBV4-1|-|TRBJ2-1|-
CASSPEGPGALGRNEQFF
TGCGCCAGCAGCCCAGAGGGTCCAGGGGCGTTAGGGCGGAATGAGCAGTTCTTC
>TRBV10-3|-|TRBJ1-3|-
CAISESYTNNIYF
TGTGCCATCAGTGAGTCGTACACGAACAACATATATTTT
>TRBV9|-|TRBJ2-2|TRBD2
CASSVAGLAGGELFF
TGTGCCAGCAGCGTAGCTGGTCTAGCGGGAGGGGAGCTGTTTTTT
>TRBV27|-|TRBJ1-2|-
CASSSQFPYGYTF
TGTGCCAGCAGTTCTCAGTTCCCTTATGGCTACACCTTC
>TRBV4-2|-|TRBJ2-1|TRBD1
CASSQDLRDSPWQFF
TGTGCCAGCAGCCAAGATCTTCGGGACAGCCCTTGGCAGTTCTTC
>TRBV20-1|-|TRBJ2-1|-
CSASRLEEGNEQFF
TGCAGTGCTAGTCGCCTGGAAGAGGGCAATGAGCAGTTCTTC
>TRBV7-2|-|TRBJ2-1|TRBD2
CASRPPGGPRTYNEQFF
TGTGCCAGCAGGCCCCCGGGAGGGCCTAGGACCTACAATGAGCAGTTCTTC
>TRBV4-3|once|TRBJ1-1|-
CASSQGHGAYEAFF
TGCGCCAGCAGCCAAGGTCATGGAGCATATGAAGCTTTCTTT
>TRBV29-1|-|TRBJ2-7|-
CSVEGTGETSYEQYF
TGCAGCGTTGAAGGAACAGGCGAGACATCCTACGAGCAGTACTTC
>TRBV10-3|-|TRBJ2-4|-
CAISSGVAKNIQYF
TGTGCCATCAGCTCAGGGGTTGCCAAAAACATTCAGTACTTC
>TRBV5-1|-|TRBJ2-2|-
CASSHRQTNTGELFF
TGCGCCAGCAGCCACCGACAGACGAACACCGGGGAGCTGTTTTTT
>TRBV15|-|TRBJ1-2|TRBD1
CATSRDRDRDLSGYTF
TGTGCCACCAGCAGAGATCGGGACAGGGACCTGAGTGGCTACACCTTC
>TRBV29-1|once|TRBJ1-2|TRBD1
CSVDAGTGNTF
TGCAGCGTTGACGCCGGGACAGGGAACACCTTC